The T cell receptor beta chain under discussion was sequenced for a study of shared clonotypes between healthy human individuals. Looking at the study overall: With ages of 18 to 49, the donors were two women and a few men.

Assay: immunoSEQ multiplex PCR; the TCRdb copy retains only in-frame clones and omits some. This table has more than 2 million clones, about 94% appearing once. Naive CD8 cells comprised CD45RO-negative, CCR7-positively selected cells, excluding terminally differentiated effector memory CD45RA+ cells. CDR1 is SQVTM and CDR2 is ANQGSEA in the germline V gene. The CDR3 sequence is 14 residues long. J lost 6 bases, V lost 6 bases, and 14 bases had no gene match. The chain is built from TRBV29-1 and TRBJ2-7; the match to TRBD1 covers 7 bases. Specimen: naive CD8+ T cells from PBMCs. This clonotype originated in a man younger than 30 in good health. Some clones in this sample may be carry-over from other donors' samples. The CDR3 nucleotides read TGCAGCGTAGTCTCTAGGGGGCGGTTCGGCGAGCAGTACTTC. Translation gives CSVVSRGRFGEQYF.